This T cell receptor beta chain originates from a study of CD8 T cells in ankylosing spondylitis. This CDR3 comprises 16 residues. CDR1 is KGHSH and CDR2 is LQKENI in the germline V gene. V trimming: 1 base; J trimming: 7 bases; junction bases outside the gene matches: 6. Each CDR3 protein gets one entry after TCRdb re-called the 5' RACE reads with MiXCR. The sample consists of about 140,000 distinct CDR3 sequences, 7.5% to 9.5% of them appearing once. This clonotype was counted between two and nine times. The sample taken for sequencing was synovial fluid, either unsorted or a sorted T cell fraction (not recorded which). The rearrangement uses TRBV18 and TRBJ1-6; 8 bases align to TRBD1. The clonotype comes from a male donor with ankylosing spondylitis. The CDR3 spells CASSPQPRTGNSPLHF. The CDR3 coding sequence is TGTGCCAGCTCACCACAGCCCAGGACAGGGAATTCACCCCTCCACTTT.